This T cell receptor beta chain comes out of a study of T cell repertoires in cytomegalovirus infection. Background on the study: Selection of CMV epitopes for the study included recently identified HLA-C-restricted and well-studied HLA-B-restricted ones. Public TCR beta signature analysis indicated the presence of both CMV infection and matching HLA type.

Germline V lookup: CDR1 LNHDA, CDR2 SQIVND (reference sequence). The CDR3 loop spans 15 amino acids. With respect to this clonotype: Its antigen is not identified. A junction boundary mismatches the germline segment, possibly from a read error.

Study results and caveats: Public TCR beta family frequency separated CMV-and-HLA carriers, including in an independent cohort. Across the ex vivo response, the dominant clonotypes were HLA-C-restricted CMV-specific TCR beta clonotypes.

TCRdb re-analysed the reads in MiXCR, keeping a single row per CDR3 protein. The data show 640,000 or so distinct CDR3 sequences, with roughly 36% seen just once and roughly 20% held by the top ten. The source was cultured PBMCs, collected from culture after CMV antigen stimulation. The TCR sequence derives from a human donor in good health (CMV status not recorded). Some clones in this sample may be carry-over from other donors' samples. The rearrangement joins TRBV19 to TRBJ2-1; 8 bases are shared with TRBD2. The CDR3 reads CASSITPSSGISAIF. Here the CDR3 DNA reads TGTGCCAGTAGTATAACCCCCAGTAGCGGGATTTCCGCGATCTTC.